The 18 T cell receptor beta chains reported below all come from one sample, sequenced in a study of brain T cells in children with intractable seizures. Assay used: immunoSEQ multiplex PCR; TCRdb lists only in-frame clones, some missing. Counted here are over 95,000 clones, 94% occurring once; the ten biggest clones make up under 4.5%. Sequenced here: peripheral blood, sampled at surgery. The receptors stem from a boy under two years old with hemimegalencephaly and intractable seizures.

The rearrangement uses TRBV5-8 and TRBJ1-6; TRBD1 aligns across 8 bases. This CDR3 spans 15 amino acids. With 6 bases clipped from V and 9 bases from J, the junction kept 11 bases outside the gene matches. Germline V lookup: CDR1 SGHTS, CDR2 YDEGEE. The CDR3 loop is CASTERAGGFSPLHF. The DNA of the CDR3 is TGTGCCAGCACCGAGAGGGCAGGGGGCTTTTCACCCCTCCACTTT.

V and J are TRBV29-1 and TRBJ2-5, with D possibly being TRBD1 (5 bases). Germline loops: CDR1 SQVTM, CDR2 ANQGSEA. This CDR3 comprises 12 residues. V was shortened by 4 bases and J by 3 bases, with 9 bases between the two germline ends. The CDR3 loop is CSVARVEETQYF. CDR3 sequence (DNA): TGCAGCGTTGCCAGGGTGGAAGAGACCCAGTACTTC.

The J gene is TRBJ2-6, the V gene TRBV27; D possibly matches TRBD1 or TRBD2 (5 bases each). The V end lost 2 bases, the J end lost 4 bases, and 12 bases lay between the germline ends. Per the germline V gene, CDR1 is MNHEY and CDR2 is SMNVEV (reference sequence). CDR3 length: 16 residues. The CDR3 loop is CASSLGGSRGANVLTF. CDR3 DNA: TGTGCCAGCAGTTTAGGGGGTTCAAGAGGGGCCAACGTCCTGACTTTC.

This clone has a single count. This chain connects TRBV3-1 (or the pseudogene TRBV3-2) to TRBJ1-2, with a weak D call TRBD1 (5 bases). The germline V gene encodes CDR1 LGHDT and CDR2 YNNKEL (reference sequence). Trimming shortened V by 4 bases and J by 4 bases, and 13 bases separated the two germline ends. The CDR3 consists of 14 residues. The CDR3 coding sequence is TGTGCCAGCAGCCCCCGTGACAGCCTCTATGGCTACACCTTC. Translating gives CASSPRDSLYGYTF.

J is TRBJ2-7 and V is TRBV2; unclear D gene. The CDR3 has 11 amino acids. In germline, CDR1 is SNHLY, CDR2 FYNNEI. Trimming took off 6 bases at V and 3 bases at J, with 6 bases between the two ends. The CDR3 spells CASSGNYEQYF. The CDR3 nucleotides are TGTGCCAGCAGCGGAAACTACGAGCAGTACTTC.

The chain couples TRBV28 to TRBJ1-1; tentative D call: TRBD1 (5 bases). Trimming removed 3 bases at V and 1 base at J, with 12 bases between. The CDR3 covers 15 residues. Per germline, CDR1 MDHEN and CDR2 SYDVKM. CDR3 bases: TGTGCCAGCAGTTTTTCTTGGGGCCGGAACACTGAAGCTTTCTTT. Residues: CASSFSWGRNTEAFF.

The chain employs TRBV9 and TRBJ2-1; 12 nucleotides align to TRBD2. V lost 3 bases and J lost 8; bases outside the gene matches: 9. Germline CDR1 and CDR2: SGDLS and YYNGEE. This CDR3 is built from 16 residues. The CDR3 region is CASSAMTSGSSYEQFF. CDR3 sequence (DNA): TGTGCCAGCAGCGCAATGACTAGCGGGAGTTCCTATGAGCAGTTCTTC.

CDR3 loop: CASSPRTSGSANTGELFF. CDR3 in DNA: TGCGCCAGCAGCCCTCGGACTAGCGGGAGCGCGAACACCGGGGAGCTGTTTTTT. The rearrangement links TRBV4-1 to TRBJ2-2; 13 bases match TRBD2. Germline V CDR1 and CDR2: MGHRA, YSYEKL. The V segment lost 4 bases and the J segment 0 bases; nucleotides outside the gene matches: 5. The CDR3 loop spans 18 amino acids.

The chain combines TRBV5-1 with TRBJ2-5; perhaps TRBD2 as D (7 bases). This CDR3 has 17 amino acids. The germline V gene encodes CDR1 SGHRS and CDR2 YFSETQ. Trimming took 0 bases from V and 0 from J, leaving 15 bases between them. CDR3 sequence (DNA): TGCGCCAGCAGCTTGGTTTGGGGGGGCCCGGACCAAGAGACCCAGTACTTC. Amino acids: CASSLVWGGPDQETQYF.

The chain couples TRBV9 to TRBJ2-6; no clear D. Germline CDR1 and CDR2: SGDLS and YYNGEE. V dropped 4 bases and J dropped 0 bases, with 8 bases sitting between them. This CDR3 has 15 amino acids. The CDR3 reads CASSPFGSGANVLTF. The CDR3 DNA reads as TGTGCCAGCAGCCCATTCGGCTCTGGGGCCAACGTCCTGACTTTC.

The CDR3 is CATSIGSPPLHF. The DNA of the CDR3 is TGTGCCACCAGCATCGGTTCTCCACCCCTCCACTTT. The rearrangement uses TRBV15 and TRBJ1-6; D ambiguous. This CDR3 has 12 residues. V lost 4 bases, J lost 11 bases, and 9 bases lay in between. Looked up from germline, CDR1 is LNHNV and CDR2 is YYDKDF (reference sequence).

The V gene is TRBV7-2, the J gene TRBJ2-7, with 7 bases matching TRBD1. V gave up 1 base and J gave up 0 bases; unmatched junction bases: 3. The length of the CDR3 is 15 residues. CDR1 is SGHTA, CDR2 FQGNSA, per germline. CDR3 in DNA: TGTGCCAGCAGCTTAGGGGGACAGATCTCCTACGAGCAGTACTTC. It is translated as CASSLGGQISYEQYF.

The chain employs TRBV4-1 and TRBJ2-7; tentative D call: TRBD1 (6 bases). V was trimmed by 3 bases and J by 2 bases, leaving 14 bases between them. This CDR3 comprises 15 residues. Germline CDR1 MGHRA, CDR2 YSYEKL. In DNA, the CDR3 is TGCGCCAGCAGCCAGGCCGGACAGCCCACCTACGAGCAGTACTTC. This translates into CASSQAGQPTYEQYF.

CDR3 coding DNA: TGTGCCAGCAGTGAAACCCGACAGGGGGCTTGGAATTCACCCCTCCACTTT. Translated: CASSETRQGAWNSPLHF. This chain links TRBV2 with TRBJ1-6; TRBD1 aligns across 10 bases. V shed 2 bases and J 7 bases; nucleotides not matched to a gene: 8. The CDR3 extends over 17 amino acids. Germline V lookup: CDR1 SNHLY, CDR2 FYNNEI.

This chain joins TRBV7-9 and TRBJ1-5; 9 bases are a match to TRBD1. Losses at the gene ends were 5 bases for V and 12 bases for J; bases not matched to a gene: 8. CDR1 is SEHNR, CDR2 FQNEAQ, per germline (reference sequence). There are 13 residues in the CDR3. CDR3 sequence reads: CASSPGQGLIQHF. CDR3 nucleotide sequence: TGTGCCAGCAGCCCCGGACAGGGGCTTATCCAGCATTTT.

V usage is TRBV29-1 and J usage is TRBJ1-1, with D tentatively TRBD1 (6 bases). V dropped 6 bases and J dropped 5 bases, with 10 bases sitting between them. The CDR3 has 11 amino acids. Germline V gene sequence: CDR1 SQVTM, CDR2 ANQGSEA. CDR3 amino acids: CSVTGGTEAFF. CDR3 DNA sequence: TGCAGCGTGACAGGAGGGACTGAAGCTTTCTTT.

The V call is TRBV18, the J call TRBJ2-1; 10 nucleotides agree with TRBD2. From germline, CDR1 is KGHSH and CDR2 LQKENI. The CDR3 length is 16 residues. Losses at the gene ends were 3 bases for V and 4 bases for J; bases not matched to a gene: 6. CDR3 loop: CASSPTTSGPYNEQFF. The CDR3 region has the DNA TGTGCCAGCTCACCGACGACTAGCGGGCCTTACAATGAGCAGTTCTTC.

The chain couples TRBV28 to TRBJ1-5; D might be TRBD1 (5 bases). This CDR3 contains 16 residues. Trimming stripped 6 bases from V and 2 bases from J, with 17 bases between. The germline CDR1 and CDR2 sequences are MDHEN and SYDVKM. The CDR3 region is CASRLLSGYGNQPQHF. The DNA of the CDR3 is TGTGCCAGCAGGCTTCTGTCAGGGTATGGCAATCAGCCCCAGCATTTT.